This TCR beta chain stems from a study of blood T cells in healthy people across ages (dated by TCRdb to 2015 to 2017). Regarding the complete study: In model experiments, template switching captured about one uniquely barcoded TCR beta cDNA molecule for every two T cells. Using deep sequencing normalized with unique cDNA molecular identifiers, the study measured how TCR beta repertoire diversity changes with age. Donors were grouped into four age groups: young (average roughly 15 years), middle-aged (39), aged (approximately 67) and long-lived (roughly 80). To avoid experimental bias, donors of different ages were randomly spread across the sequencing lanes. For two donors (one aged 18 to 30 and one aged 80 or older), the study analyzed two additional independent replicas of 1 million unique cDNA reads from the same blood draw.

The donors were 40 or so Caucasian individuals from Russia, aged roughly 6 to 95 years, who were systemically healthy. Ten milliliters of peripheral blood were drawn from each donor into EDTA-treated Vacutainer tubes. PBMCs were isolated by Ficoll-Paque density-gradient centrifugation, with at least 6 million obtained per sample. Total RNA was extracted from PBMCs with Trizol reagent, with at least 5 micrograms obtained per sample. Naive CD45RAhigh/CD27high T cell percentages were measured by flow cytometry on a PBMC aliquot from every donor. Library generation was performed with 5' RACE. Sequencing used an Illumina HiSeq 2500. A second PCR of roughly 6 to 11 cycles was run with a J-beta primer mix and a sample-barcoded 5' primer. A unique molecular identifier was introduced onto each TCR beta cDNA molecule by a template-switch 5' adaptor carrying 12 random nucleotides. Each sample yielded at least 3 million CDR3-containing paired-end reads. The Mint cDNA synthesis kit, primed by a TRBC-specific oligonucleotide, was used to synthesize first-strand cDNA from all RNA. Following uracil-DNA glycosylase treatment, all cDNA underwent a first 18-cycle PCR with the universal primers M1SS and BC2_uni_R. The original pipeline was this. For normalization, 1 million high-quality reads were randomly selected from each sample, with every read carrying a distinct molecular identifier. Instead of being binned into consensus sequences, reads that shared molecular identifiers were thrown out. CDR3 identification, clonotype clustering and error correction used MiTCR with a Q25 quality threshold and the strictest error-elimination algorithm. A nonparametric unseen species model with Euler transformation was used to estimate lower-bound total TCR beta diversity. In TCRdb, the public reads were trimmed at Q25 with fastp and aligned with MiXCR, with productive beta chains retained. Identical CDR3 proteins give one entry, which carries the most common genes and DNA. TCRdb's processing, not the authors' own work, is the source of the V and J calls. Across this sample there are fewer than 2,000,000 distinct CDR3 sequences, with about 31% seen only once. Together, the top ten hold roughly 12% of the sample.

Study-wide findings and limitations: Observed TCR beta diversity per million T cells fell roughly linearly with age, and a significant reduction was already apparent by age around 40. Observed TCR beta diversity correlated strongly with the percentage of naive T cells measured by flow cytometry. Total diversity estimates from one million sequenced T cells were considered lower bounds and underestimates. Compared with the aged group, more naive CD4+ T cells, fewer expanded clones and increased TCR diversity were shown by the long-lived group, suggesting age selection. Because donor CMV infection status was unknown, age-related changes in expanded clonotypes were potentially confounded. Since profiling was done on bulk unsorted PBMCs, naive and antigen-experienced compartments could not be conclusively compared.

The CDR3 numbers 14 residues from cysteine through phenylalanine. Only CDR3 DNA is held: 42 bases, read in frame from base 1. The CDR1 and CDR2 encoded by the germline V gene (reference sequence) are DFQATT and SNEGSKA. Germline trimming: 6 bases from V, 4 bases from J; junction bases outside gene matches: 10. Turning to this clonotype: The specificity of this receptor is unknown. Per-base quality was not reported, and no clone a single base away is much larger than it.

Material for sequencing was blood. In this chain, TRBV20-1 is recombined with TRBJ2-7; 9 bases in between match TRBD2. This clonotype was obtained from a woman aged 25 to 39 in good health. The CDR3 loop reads CSAQPASGIYEQYF. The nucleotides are TGCAGTGCCCAGCCTGCTAGCGGGATTTACGAGCAGTACTTC.